This T cell receptor beta chain is drawn from a study of T cell clones after liver transplantation. Study background: Blood was drawn pre-transplant, before withdrawal, and after full or failed withdrawal.

The CDR3 covers 13 residues. The germline CDR1 and CDR2 sequences are MDHEN and SYDVKM. V dropped 5 bases and J dropped 3 bases, with 11 bases sitting between them. TCRdb's copy holds only in-frame clones and misses some; the assay was immunoSEQ multiplex PCR. The data hold about 76,000 clones, with around four fifths observed a single time. The specimen was CD4+ T cells from blood, collected at the 22-month timepoint. The chain combines TRBV28 with TRBJ2-7, with D possibly matching TRBD2 (6 bases). The source is a human patient who received a liver transplant. T cells may partly derive from the graft donor. The CDR3 spells CASSLLGSYEQYF. The CDR3 region has the DNA TGTGCCAGCAGTCTCCTCGGGAGCTACGAGCAGTACTTC. The full variable domain, with the rest looked up from reference TRBV28 and TRBJ2-7, is DVKVTQSSRYLVKRTGEKVFLECVQDMDHENMFWYRQDPGLGLRLIYFSYDVKMKEKGDIPEGYSVSREKKERFSLILESASTNQTSMYLCASSLLGSYEQYFGPGTRLTVT.